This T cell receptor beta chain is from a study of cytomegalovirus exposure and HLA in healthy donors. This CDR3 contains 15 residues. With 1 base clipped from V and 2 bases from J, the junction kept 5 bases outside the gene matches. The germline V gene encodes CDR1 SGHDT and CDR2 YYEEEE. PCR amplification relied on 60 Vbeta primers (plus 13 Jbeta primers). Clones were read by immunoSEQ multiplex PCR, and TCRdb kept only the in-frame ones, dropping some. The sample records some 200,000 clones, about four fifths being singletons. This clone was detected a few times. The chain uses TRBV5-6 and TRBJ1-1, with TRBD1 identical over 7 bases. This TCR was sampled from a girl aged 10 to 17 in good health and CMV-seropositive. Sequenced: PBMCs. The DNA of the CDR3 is TGTGCCAGCAGCTTGTTTGACAGGGACAACACTGAAGCTTTCTTT. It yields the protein CASSLFDRDNTEAFF.